A single TCR beta chain is shown here with its context. This record belongs to a study of shared clonotypes between healthy human individuals. Naive CD8 isolation took CD45RO-negative cells positively selected for CCR7 and excluded terminally differentiated effector memory CD45RA+ cells. Some clones are missing from TCRdb's copy, which holds only in-frame ones; the method was immunoSEQ multiplex PCR. This sample yields around 1,900,000 clones, of which 93% are seen a single time; under 2% belongs to the top ten. V shed 2 bases and J shed 4 bases, with 13 bases lying between them. CDR1 is MNHNY and CDR2 is SVGAGI in the germline V gene (reference sequence). The CDR3 is 15 residues long.

The chain employs TRBV6-6 and TRBJ2-3; possible D gene TRBD2, 5 bases. Sequenced material: naive CD8+ T cells from PBMCs. The sequence derives from a man between 18 and 29 years old in good health. Some clones in this sample may be carry-over from other donors' samples. CDR3 nucleotide sequence: TGTGCCAGCAGTTACCTCAGACCTAGCTCAGATACGCAGTATTTT. It yields the protein CASSYLRPSSDTQYF.